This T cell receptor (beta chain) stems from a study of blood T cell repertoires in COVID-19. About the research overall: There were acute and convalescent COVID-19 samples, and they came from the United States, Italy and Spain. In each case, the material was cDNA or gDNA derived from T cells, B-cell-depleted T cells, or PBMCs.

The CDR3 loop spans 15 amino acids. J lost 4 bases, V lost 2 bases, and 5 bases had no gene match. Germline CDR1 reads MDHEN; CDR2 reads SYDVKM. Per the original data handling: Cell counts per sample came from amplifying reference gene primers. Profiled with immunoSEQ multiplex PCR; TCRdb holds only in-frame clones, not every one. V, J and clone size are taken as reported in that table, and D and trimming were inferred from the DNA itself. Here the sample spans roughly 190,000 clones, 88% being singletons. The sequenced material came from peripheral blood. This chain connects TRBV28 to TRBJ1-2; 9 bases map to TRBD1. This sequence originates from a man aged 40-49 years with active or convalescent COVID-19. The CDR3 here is CASSLPSTGGYGYTF. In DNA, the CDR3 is TGTGCCAGCAGTTTACCCTCGACAGGGGGCTATGGCTACACCTTC.